What follows describes a single T cell receptor beta chain. Its antigen is not identified. The data originate from a study of cytomegalovirus exposure and HLA in healthy donors. Study-wide findings and caveats: Reportedly, diagnosis of cytomegalovirus status by the classifier showed high specificity and sensitivity.

V was clipped by 4 bases and J by 8 bases, with 15 bases between them. CDR3 length: 15 residues. CDR1 and CDR2 from the germline V gene are LGHNA and YSLEER. The PCR contained 60 Vbeta and 13 Jbeta primers. Profiling relied on immunoSEQ multiplex PCR, and the TCRdb table lists in-frame clones only, not all of them. The table lists about 68,000 clones, about 81% of them singletons, with approximately 7% in the top ten. V is TRBV4-3 and J is TRBJ1-6, with D unresolved. This clonotype originated in a human donor in good health. Sequenced material: PBMCs. Here the CDR3 reads CASSLDLQLDSPLHF. Here the CDR3 DNA reads TGCGCCAGCAGCCTAGACCTACAGCTCGATTCACCCCTCCACTTT.